These 11 T cell receptor beta chains originate from one sample sequenced in a study of CD8 T cells in Susac syndrome. Reverse transcription of roughly 0.5 to 1 ug RNA used random hexamers. A single record per CDR3 protein comes from TCRdb applying MiXCR to the immunoSEQ multiplex PCR reads. The repertoire holds about 150,000 distinct CDR3 sequences, with about 95% as singletons. Sequencing input: CD4+ T cells from PBMCs. The receptors here all came from a human donor with Susac syndrome.

The rearrangement joins TRBV5-4 to TRBJ2-7; TRBD1 matches 9 bases. Germline-derived CDR1 and CDR2 are SGHNT and YYREEE (reference sequence). The CDR3 has 15 residues. After removal of 3 bases from V and 5 bases from J, the junction contained 9 bases not matched to a gene. The CDR3 DNA is TGTGCCAGCAGCTCCGGGACAGGGCCCTTGGACGAGCAGTACTTC. It is translated as CASSSGTGPLDEQYF.

The J gene is TRBJ2-7, the V gene TRBV7-8; D is undetermined. The germline CDR1 and CDR2 sequences are SGHVS and FQNEAQ. Trimming took off 5 bases at V and 6 bases at J, with 5 bases between the two ends. This CDR3 comprises 10 residues. The CDR3 loop is CASSNREQYF. The CDR3 coding sequence is TGTGCCAGCAGCAACCGCGAGCAGTACTTC.

The V call is TRBV3-1, the J call TRBJ2-5, with 8 bases identical to TRBD2. Trimming took 7 bases from V and 4 from J; bases not matched to a gene: 8. The CDR3 consists of 14 residues. Germline CDR1 is LGHDT and CDR2 is YNNKEL (reference sequence). The CDR3 DNA sequence: TGTGCCAGCAATCCCGGGGGGGGGCGAGAGACCCAGTACTTC. Residues: CASNPGGGRETQYF.

The rearrangement uses TRBV29-1 and TRBJ1-2; D unresolved. Germline V CDR1 and CDR2: SQVTM, ANQGSEA. The CDR3 covers 15 residues. The ends were cut back, 0 bases at V and 2 bases at J, with 13 bases in the middle. The CDR3 is CSVEDRGGANYGYTF. CDR3 bases: TGCAGCGTTGAAGATCGGGGAGGCGCCAACTATGGCTACACCTTC.

The chain is built from TRBV12-3 or TRBV12-4 and TRBJ1-5; the D gene is possibly TRBD1 (6 bases). The CDR3 extends over 15 amino acids. V was shortened by 6 bases and J by 4 bases, with 16 bases between the two germline ends. CDR3 in DNA: TGTGCCAGCAGGCCCAGCGGGGGCGGGAATCAGCCCCAGCATTTT. Protein sequence: CASRPSGGGNQPQHF.

CDR3 in amino acids: CTATIGAGGELFF. The DNA for the CDR3 is TGCACAGCCACTATCGGGGCGGGCGGGGAGCTGTTTTTT. V gene TRBV29-1 combines with J gene TRBJ2-2; D tentatively fits TRBD1 or TRBD2 (5 bases each). Germline V gene lookup returns CDR1 SQVTM and CDR2 ANQGSEA. This CDR3 has 13 residues.

The chain carries TRBV6-2 or TRBV6-3 and TRBJ2-5; unclear D gene. The V gene's germline CDR1 is MNHEY and CDR2 SVGEGT. The CDR3 is made up of 13 amino acids. V was clipped by 6 bases and J by 5 bases, with 13 bases between them. Here the CDR3 reads CASREYGWETQYF. The CDR3 DNA is TGTGCCAGCAGGGAATATGGGTGGGAGACCCAGTACTTC.

The CDR3 DNA reads as TGTGCCAGCTCAGCGTCCGGACAGAACTACGAGCAGTACTTC. This encodes CASSASGQNYEQYF. The chain employs TRBV18 and TRBJ2-7; D possibly corresponds to TRBD1 (6 bases). The germline V gene encodes CDR1 KGHSH and CDR2 LQKENI. The CDR3 sequence is 14 residues long. The V end lost 5 bases, the J end lost 3 bases, and 14 bases lay between the germline ends. The full variable domain, rest sourced from reference TRBV18 and TRBJ2-7, is NAGVMQNPRHLVRRRGQEARLRCSPMKGHSHVYWYRQLPEEGLKFMVYLQKENIIDESGMPKERFSAEFPKEGPSILRIQQVVRGDSAAYFCASSASGQNYEQYFGPGTRLTVT.

This chain uses TRBV5-1 with TRBJ2-3; 7 positions match TRBD2. Germline V CDR1 and CDR2: SGHRS, YFSETQ. The CDR3 sequence is 15 residues long. V gave up 1 base and J gave up 5 bases; unmatched junction bases: 7. The CDR3 loop is CASSLSAGRGDTQYF. DNA for the CDR3: TGCGCCAGCAGCTTGTCCGCGGGGAGGGGAGATACGCAGTATTTT. The full variable domain, in which reference TRBV5-1 and TRBJ2-3 provide the parts outside the CDR3, is KAGVTQTPRYLIKTRGQQVTLSCSPISGHRSVSWYQQTPGQGLQFLFEYFSETQRNKGNFPGRFSGRQFSNSRSEMNVSTLELGDSALYLCASSLSAGRGDTQYFGPGTRLTVL.

The chain employs TRBV12-3 or TRBV12-4 and TRBJ1-4; D is unresolved. V lost 3 bases and J lost 2, with 10 bases in between. The CDR3 loop spans 15 amino acids. The CDR3 coding sequence is TGTGCCAGCAGTTTCGGAGTGAGGACTAATGAAAAACTGTTTTTT. Translated, it gives CASSFGVRTNEKLFF.

The chain couples TRBV20-1 to TRBJ1-6; 11 nucleotides match TRBD1. J was trimmed by 8 bases and V by 6 bases; bases with no gene match: 12. Germline V gives CDR1 DFQATT, CDR2 SNEGSKA (reference sequence). The CDR3 spans 16 residues. The chain's CDR3 is CSAPPSGQGVDSPLHF. The DNA for the CDR3 is TGCAGTGCCCCGCCTTCGGGACAGGGGGTAGATTCACCCCTCCACTTT.